This is a list of T cell receptor beta chains from one sample in a study of blood T cell repertoires in COVID-19. Sequencing used immunoSEQ multiplex PCR; TCRdb keeps in-frame clones, though not all of them. The table has approximately 280,000 clones, nearly 90% seen once. Input material: peripheral blood. The receptors come from a man between 18 and 35 years old with active or convalescent COVID-19. The CDR3 runs from the conserved cysteine through the conserved F or W. Each record gives: V gene, D gene, J gene, clone size, CDR3 DNA, CDR3 protein. The D gene is left open where the match is weak. Part of the rows lack a size; the others show once, few, many or a class for expanded clones.

v_call: TRBV11-2; d_call: NA; j_call: TRBJ2-7; clone_size: NA; cdr3_nt: TGTGCCAGCAGCTTAGGACAGCAACTCTACGAGCAGTACTTC; cdr3_aa: CASSLGQQLYEQYF
v_call: TRBV5-4; d_call: NA; j_call: TRBJ1-2; clone_size: NA; cdr3_nt: TGTGCCAGCAGCGCCGCCGCAGGCGACTATGGCTACACCTTC; cdr3_aa: CASSAAAGDYGYTF
v_call: TRBV3-1/TRBV3-2; d_call: TRBD1; j_call: TRBJ1-4; clone_size: NA; cdr3_nt: TGTGCCAGCAGCCCTCAGGGGGCAACTAATGAAAAACTGTTTTTT; cdr3_aa: CASSPQGATNEKLFF
v_call: TRBV3-1/TRBV3-2; d_call: NA; j_call: TRBJ2-7; clone_size: NA; cdr3_nt: TGTGCCAGCAGCCAAGGTCTGGTATCCGGGTACGAGCAGTACTTC; cdr3_aa: CASSQGLVSGYEQYF
v_call: TRBV3-1/TRBV3-2; d_call: NA; j_call: TRBJ2-7; clone_size: once; cdr3_nt: TGTGCCAGCAGCCAAGATATGAGGGCCCAGTACTTC; cdr3_aa: CASSQDMRAQYF
v_call: TRBV10-1; d_call: NA; j_call: TRBJ1-6; clone_size: NA; cdr3_nt: TGCGCCAGCAGTGAGTTCTCCAATTCACCCCTCCACTTT; cdr3_aa: CASSEFSNSPLHF
v_call: TRBV6-5; d_call: NA; j_call: TRBJ2-7; clone_size: NA; cdr3_nt: TGTGCCAGCAGTCTTCGGACAACTTACGAGCAGTACTTC; cdr3_aa: CASSLRTTYEQYF
v_call: TRBV6-5; d_call: NA; j_call: TRBJ1-2; clone_size: NA; cdr3_nt: TGTGCCAGCACCAGGGTCGGTAATGGCTACACCTTC; cdr3_aa: CASTRVGNGYTF
v_call: TRBV4-1; d_call: NA; j_call: TRBJ2-3; clone_size: NA; cdr3_nt: TGCGCCAGCAGCCAAAGATGGACAGCAGGGGATACGCAGTATTTT; cdr3_aa: CASSQRWTAGDTQYF
v_call: TRBV7-2; d_call: NA; j_call: TRBJ2-1; clone_size: few; cdr3_nt: TGTGCCAGCAGCTTACTTTACAGGGGGGGCAATGAGCAGTTCTTC; cdr3_aa: CASSLLYRGGNEQFF
v_call: TRBV18; d_call: TRBD2; j_call: TRBJ2-7; clone_size: NA; cdr3_nt: TGTGCCAGCTCCAGGGAGGGGACTTACGAGCAGTACTTC; cdr3_aa: CASSREGTYEQYF
v_call: TRBV4-3; d_call: NA; j_call: TRBJ1-2; clone_size: NA; cdr3_nt: TGCGCCAGCAGCCAAGGTGGCTCGAGACTCACCTTC; cdr3_aa: CASSQGGSRLTF
v_call: TRBV11-2; d_call: NA; j_call: TRBJ2-2; clone_size: NA; cdr3_nt: TGTGCCAGCACCAGGGAAAGGGACAAAAGGGAGCTGTTTTTT; cdr3_aa: CASTRERDKRELFF
v_call: TRBV12-5; d_call: NA; j_call: TRBJ1-2; clone_size: NA; cdr3_nt: TGTGCTAGTGGTTCGGGTACCTCCTATGGCTACACCTTC; cdr3_aa: CASGSGTSYGYTF
v_call: TRBV7-9; d_call: TRBD1; j_call: TRBJ1-2; clone_size: NA; cdr3_nt: TGTGCCAGCAGCGTGCTGACAGGGGGCGCGAATGGCTACACCTTC; cdr3_aa: CASSVLTGGANGYTF
v_call: TRBV4-1; d_call: TRBD2; j_call: TRBJ2-2; clone_size: NA; cdr3_nt: TGCGCCAGCAGCCAAGGTCCTAGCGGGGAGTACACCGGGGAGCTGTTTTTT; cdr3_aa: CASSQGPSGEYTGELFF
v_call: TRBV9; d_call: TRBD2; j_call: TRBJ2-5; clone_size: NA; cdr3_nt: TGTGCCAGCAGCGGTAGCGGGGAGGAGACCCAGTACTTC; cdr3_aa: CASSGSGEETQYF
v_call: TRBV5-6; d_call: TRBD1; j_call: TRBJ2-4; clone_size: NA; cdr3_nt: TGTGCCAGCAGCTTGGGACAGGGTGCAAACATTCAGTACTTC; cdr3_aa: CASSLGQGANIQYF
v_call: TRBV2; d_call: NA; j_call: TRBJ1-5; clone_size: NA; cdr3_nt: TGTGCCAGCAATGGACACCCTAGCAATCAGCCCCAGCATTTT; cdr3_aa: CASNGHPSNQPQHF
v_call: TRBV6-5; d_call: TRBD1; j_call: TRBJ1-1; clone_size: NA; cdr3_nt: TGTGCGAGCCGGGACAGGGGGCTCGTGGGGACTGAAGCTTTCTTT; cdr3_aa: CASRDRGLVGTEAFF
v_call: TRBV4-1; d_call: TRBD1; j_call: TRBJ2-3; clone_size: NA; cdr3_nt: TGCGCCAGCAGCCCGACAGGGTGGGATACGCAGTATTTT; cdr3_aa: CASSPTGWDTQYF
v_call: TRBV10-1; d_call: TRBD1; j_call: TRBJ2-7; clone_size: NA; cdr3_nt: TGCGCCTCGAGATTTGAGGGGCAGGGGGTGGTGTACGAGCAGTACTTC; cdr3_aa: CASRFEGQGVVYEQYF
v_call: TRBV19; d_call: NA; j_call: TRBJ1-1; clone_size: NA; cdr3_nt: TGTGCCAGTAGACGGGCTCTTGGAGGGGCTGAAGCTTTCTTT; cdr3_aa: CASRRALGGAEAFF
v_call: TRBV16; d_call: NA; j_call: TRBJ2-1; clone_size: NA; cdr3_nt: TGTGCCAGCAGCCAAACGGGGAGCTCCTACAATGAGCAGTTCTTC; cdr3_aa: CASSQTGSSYNEQFF
v_call: TRBV4-1; d_call: NA; j_call: TRBJ1-1; clone_size: NA; cdr3_nt: TGCGCCAGCAGCCAGCAGGGAACCACTGAAGCTTTCTTT; cdr3_aa: CASSQQGTTEAFF
v_call: TRBV7-9; d_call: TRBD1; j_call: TRBJ2-1; clone_size: once; cdr3_nt: TGTGCCAGCACTCCCGAGGGGGCCGCCCCCTCAAGCTCCTACAATGAGCAGTTCTTC; cdr3_aa: CASTPEGAAPSSSYNEQFF
v_call: TRBV19; d_call: NA; j_call: TRBJ1-5; clone_size: NA; cdr3_nt: TGTGCCAGTAGTATAGATCTAAGGGGTCCCCAGCATTTT; cdr3_aa: CASSIDLRGPQHF
v_call: TRBV6-2/TRBV6-3; d_call: TRBD1; j_call: TRBJ1-2; clone_size: NA; cdr3_nt: TGTGCCAGCAGTTACTCGAGGGACAGGGTTTTGCCTAACTATGGCTACACCTTC; cdr3_aa: CASSYSRDRVLPNYGYTF
v_call: TRBV4-2; d_call: TRBD2; j_call: TRBJ2-1; clone_size: NA; cdr3_nt: TGTGCCAGCAGCCAAGATCGAGCGGGGGCCTACAATGAGCAGTTCTTC; cdr3_aa: CASSQDRAGAYNEQFF
v_call: TRBV27; d_call: NA; j_call: TRBJ2-1; clone_size: NA; cdr3_nt: TGTGCCAGCAGTTTATCTCTCTACAATGAGCAGTTCTTC; cdr3_aa: CASSLSLYNEQFF
v_call: TRBV23-1; d_call: NA; j_call: TRBJ1-5; clone_size: NA; cdr3_nt: TGCGCCAGCAGTCAATCATCTTCGGGGGACCAGCCCCAGCATTTT; cdr3_aa: CASSQSSSGDQPQHF
v_call: TRBV2; d_call: NA; j_call: TRBJ2-1; clone_size: NA; cdr3_nt: TGTGCCAGCAGTGATGCAGGGGGGCTTGAGCAGTTCTTC; cdr3_aa: CASSDAGGLEQFF
v_call: TRBV29-1; d_call: TRBD1; j_call: TRBJ1-5; clone_size: once; cdr3_nt: TGCAGCGCACAGACAGGGGGCATCAATCAGCCCCAGCATTTT; cdr3_aa: CSAQTGGINQPQHF
v_call: TRBV19; d_call: TRBD1; j_call: TRBJ1-1; clone_size: NA; cdr3_nt: TGTGCCAGTAGTTCCTTGGCGGCCCGCAGGGGGGATAATCCTGAAGCTTTCTTT; cdr3_aa: CASSSLAARRGDNPEAFF
v_call: TRBV7-2; d_call: TRBD2; j_call: TRBJ2-5; clone_size: NA; cdr3_nt: TGTGCCAGCAGCTCCCCGGGTTGGCGCGGGGGAACAGGGACCCAGTACTTC; cdr3_aa: CASSSPGWRGGTGTQYF
v_call: TRBV4-1; d_call: TRBD2; j_call: TRBJ2-7; clone_size: NA; cdr3_nt: TGCGCCAGCAGCCGACTACTAGCGGGGGGCTACGAGCAGTACTTC; cdr3_aa: CASSRLLAGGYEQYF